Described below is a single TCR beta chain sequence and its context. The CDR3 runs to 14 residues. Germline CDR1 reads SNHLY; CDR2 reads FYNNEI. Trimming cost V 6 bases and J 7 bases, with 13 bases left between them. PCR involved 60 Vbeta and 13 Jbeta primers. Assay: immunoSEQ multiplex PCR; the TCRdb copy retains only in-frame clones and omits some. The data show 90,000 to 120,000 clones, 82% seen once. This sample was included in a study of cytomegalovirus exposure and HLA in healthy donors. This chain uses TRBV2 with TRBJ1-6, with unresolved D. The sequencing input was PBMCs. This receptor was identified in a man younger than 45 in good health and CMV-seropositive. Written as DNA, the CDR3 is TGTGCCAGCAGACCTGGCCCGGAGAATTCACCCCTCCACTTT. This sequence encodes CASRPGPENSPLHF.